Following are 2 T cell receptor beta chains from one sample sequenced in a study of blood T cell repertoires in COVID-19. Only in-frame clones appear in the TCRdb table, and some are missing; sequencing was by immunoSEQ multiplex PCR. This sample has a few hundred thousand clones, with about 86% found just once. The sample taken for sequencing was peripheral blood. The receptors stem from a man in his fifties with active or convalescent COVID-19.

This chain connects TRBV4-1 to TRBJ1-4; 7 bases are a match to TRBD1. V shed 2 bases and J 1 base; nucleotides not matched to a gene: 4. CDR1 and CDR2 (germline): MGHRA, YSYEKL. CDR3 size: 16 residues. In nucleotides, the CDR3 is TGCGCCAGCAGCCAACAGGGGGGACGAACTAATGAAAAACTGTTTTTT. It yields the protein CASSQQGGRTNEKLFF.

The chain uses TRBV19 and TRBJ1-2; no clear D gene. V was cut by 4 bases and J by 6 bases, with 9 bases left in between. This CDR3 has 12 residues. The germline gives CDR1 LNHDA, CDR2 SQIVND (reference sequence). CDR3 in DNA: TGTGCCAGTAGTACTCGTGGGCATGGCTACACCTTC. It is translated as CASSTRGHGYTF. Combining the CDR3 with reference TRBV19 and TRBJ1-2 gives the whole variable domain DGGITQSPKYLFRKEGQNVTLSCEQNLNHDAMYWYRQDPGQGLRLIYYSQIVNDFQKGDIAEGYSVSREKKESFPLTVTSAQKNPTAFYLCASSTRGHGYTFGSGTRLTVV.